This T cell receptor (beta chain) was observed in a study of cytomegalovirus exposure and HLA in healthy donors. Study-wide context: There were 85 million or so unique TCRs (from HLA-typed donors) in an early data release. Clustering assigned 81% of the approximately 370 genotyped donors to the Caucasian-associated ancestry cluster. Study results and caveats: There were several of the most significant clusters that appeared linked to common viral pathogens in a later analysis. In a later analysis, TCR beta V- and J-gene trimming was associated with a missense DCLRE1C variant.

About this clone: Its antigen is undetermined.

V dropped 7 bases and J dropped 4 bases, with 8 bases sitting between them. The germline gives CDR1 WSHSY, CDR2 SAAADI. This CDR3 spans 12 amino acids. The study ran its PCR with 60 Vbeta and 13 Jbeta primers. Assay used: immunoSEQ multiplex PCR; TCRdb lists only in-frame clones, some missing. The repertoire includes roughly 150,000 clones, 80% to 85% of them detected once, and under 1.1% sits in the top ten. The chain is built from TRBV10-2 and TRBJ2-1; D call uncertain. This TCR was recovered from a man aged 30 to 45 in good health and CMV-seronegative. Material: PBMCs. CDR3 nucleotide sequence: TGCGCCAGCACGGTGTCTTACAATGAGCAGTTCTTC. Protein sequence: CASTVSYNEQFF.